The 5 T cell receptor beta chains below were found in one sample sequenced in a study of T cell responses to AZD1222 COVID-19 vaccine. Sequencing used immunoSEQ multiplex PCR; TCRdb keeps in-frame clones, though not all of them. Altogether approximately 140,000 clones are present, roughly 92% being singletons, with the ten largest covering around 5.4%. The specimen was peripheral blood, collected on day 0 of AZD1222 vaccination. These receptors were obtained from an adult in good health.

V is TRBV5-6 and J is TRBJ2-3; D is perhaps TRBD2 (5 bases). Germline assignment: CDR1 SGHDT and CDR2 YYEEEE. The CDR3 runs 15 residues. Trimming took 5 bases from V and 6 from J, leaving 19 bases between them. The CDR3: CASSSLARGSDTQYF. The CDR3 DNA reads as TGTGCCAGCAGTTCCCTGGCGAGAGGGTCGGATACGCAGTATTTT.

The gene calls are TRBV7-2 and TRBJ1-1; D gene unclear. The CDR3 sequence is 18 residues long. Trimming pared 2 bases from V and 1 base from J, leaving 20 bases between. Germline V gene data show CDR1 as SGHTA and CDR2 as FQGNSA. This chain's CDR3 is CASSLPIVPTLQNTEAFF. The CDR3 coding sequence is TGTGCCAGCAGCTTACCAATAGTACCGACACTCCAGAACACTGAAGCTTTCTTT. The whole variable domain, filled in from reference TRBV7-2 and TRBJ1-1, reads GAGVSQSPSNKVTEKGKDVELRCDPISGHTALYWYRQSLGQGLEFLIYFQGNSAPDKSGLPSDRFSAERTGGSVSTLTIQRTQQEDSAVYLCASSLPIVPTLQNTEAFFGQGTRLTVV.

The chain recombines TRBV27 with TRBJ2-7; D unresolved. V lost 0 bases, J lost 3 bases, and 9 bases lay in between. The CDR3 has 14 amino acids. Germline CDR1 and CDR2: MNHEY and SMNVEV (reference sequence). Written as DNA, the CDR3 is TGTGCCAGCAGTTTATCGGAACACTTCTACGAGCAGTACTTC. Translation: CASSLSEHFYEQYF.

The genes are TRBV6-4 and TRBJ2-3; 11 bases are shared with TRBD1. The CDR3 sequence is 16 residues long. The germline gives CDR1 MRHNA, CDR2 SNTAGT. The junction had 7 bases not matched to a gene; V was cut back by 3 bases and J by 5 bases. The CDR3 nucleotides read TGTGCCAGCAGTGAGGGGACAGGGGGGTCCGGAGATACGCAGTATTTT. Translated, it gives CASSEGTGGSGDTQYF.

The chain carries TRBV14 and TRBJ2-7; D might be TRBD2 (5 bases). V lost 0 bases and J 3 bases, leaving 12 bases between the germline ends. From germline, CDR1 is SGHDN and CDR2 FVKESK. This CDR3 is 15 amino acids long. CDR3 sequence reads: CASSQERADVYEQYF. Written as DNA, the CDR3 is TGTGCCAGCAGCCAAGAGCGGGCCGACGTCTACGAGCAGTACTTC. Together with reference TRBV14 and TRBJ2-7, the CDR3 gives the full variable domain: EAGVTQFPSHSVIEKGQTVTLRCDPISGHDNLYWYRRVMGKEIKFLLHFVKESKQDESGMPNNRFLAERTGGTYSTLKVQPAELEDSGVYFCASSQERADVYEQYFGPGTRLTVT.